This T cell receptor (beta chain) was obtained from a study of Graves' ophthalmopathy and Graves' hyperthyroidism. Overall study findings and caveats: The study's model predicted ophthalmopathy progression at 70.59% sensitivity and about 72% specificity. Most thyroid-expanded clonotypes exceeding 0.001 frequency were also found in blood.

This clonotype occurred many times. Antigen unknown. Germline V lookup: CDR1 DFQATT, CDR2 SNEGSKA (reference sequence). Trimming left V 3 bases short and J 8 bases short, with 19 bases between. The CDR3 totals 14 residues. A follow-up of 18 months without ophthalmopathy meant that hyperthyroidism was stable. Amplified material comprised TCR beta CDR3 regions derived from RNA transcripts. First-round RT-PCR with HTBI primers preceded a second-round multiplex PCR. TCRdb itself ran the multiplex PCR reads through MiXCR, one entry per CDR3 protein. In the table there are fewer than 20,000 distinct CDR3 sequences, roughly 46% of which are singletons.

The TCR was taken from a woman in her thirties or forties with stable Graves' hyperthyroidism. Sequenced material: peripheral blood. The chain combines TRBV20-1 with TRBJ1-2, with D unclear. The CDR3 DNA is TGCAGTGCTAGCAGTGACGTCTCTCCCGCCGGCTACACCTTC. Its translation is CSASSDVSPAGYTF.